Each of the 15 T cell receptor beta chains below was sequenced from the same sample in a study of response to subunit inactivated influenza vaccine. TCRdb called the RT-PCR reads again in MiXCR, with one record for every CDR3 protein. This table holds about 240,000 distinct CDR3 sequences, approximately 12% found once. The starting material was non-naive T cells sorted from PBMCs, obtained around 15 days before vaccination. Receptor source: a middle-aged man who received an inactivated influenza vaccine.

The genes are TRBV4-3 and TRBJ2-3, with 10 nucleotides matching TRBD2. J was trimmed by 5 bases and V by 4 bases; bases with no gene match: 6. Germline lookup yields CDR1 LGHNA and CDR2 YSLEER. The CDR3 runs to 15 residues. The CDR3 nucleotides are TGCGCCAGCAGCCTTTCTAGCGGGGGAAAAGATACGCAGTATTTT. Translating gives CASSLSSGGKDTQYF.

The V gene is TRBV20-1, the J gene TRBJ2-7; the D gene is possibly TRBD1 (6 bases). Trimming took off 3 bases at V and 7 bases at J, with 22 bases between the two ends. The germline CDR1 and CDR2 sequences are DFQATT and SNEGSKA (reference sequence). The CDR3 is 15 amino acids. The DNA for the CDR3 is TGCAGTGCTAGTTTCCCCGGGACATCCTCTGGGGAGCAGTACTTC. Translation: CSASFPGTSSGEQYF.

This clonotype has just a few counts. The CDR3: CASSSPLYTSGRANEQFF. In DNA, the CDR3 is TGTGCCAGCAGCTCACCACTCTACACTAGCGGGAGGGCCAATGAGCAGTTCTTC. J is TRBJ2-1 and V is TRBV13, with 13 bases aligning to TRBD2. Germline V gives CDR1 PRHDT, CDR2 FYEKMQ (reference sequence). V shed 4 bases, J shed 6 bases, and the junction held 12 bases outside the gene matches. This CDR3 comprises 18 residues.

V and J are TRBV30 and TRBJ1-2; no definite D call. The V gene's germline CDR1 is GTSNPN and CDR2 SVGIG (reference sequence). The CDR3 spans 10 residues. With 4 bases removed from V and 4 bases from J, the gap between germline ends came to 4 bases. In DNA form, the CDR3 reads TGTGCCTGGATAGGCTATGGCTACACCTTC. Encoded protein: CAWIGYGYTF.

The chain links TRBV6-6 to TRBJ1-1; D is possibly TRBD1 (6 bases). The V end was cut by 5 bases, the J end by 4 bases, with 11 bases between. The CDR3 is made up of 13 amino acids. Germline assignment: CDR1 MNHNY and CDR2 SVGAGI (reference sequence). The CDR3 sequence is CASSDRWGTEAFF. CDR3 nucleotide sequence: TGTGCCAGCAGTGACAGGTGGGGCACTGAAGCTTTCTTT.

The genes are TRBV6-2 or TRBV6-3 and TRBJ2-1; TRBD2 aligns across 8 bases. There are 13 residues in the CDR3. Germline CDR1 reads MNHEY; CDR2 reads SVGEGT. V was pared by 6 bases and J by 4 bases, with 2 bases of the junction left unmatched. The CDR3 sequence: CASRVAGYNEQFF. The DNA of the CDR3 is TGTGCCAGCAGGGTAGCGGGGTACAATGAGCAGTTCTTC.

Many counts were recorded for this clonotype. J is TRBJ2-1 and V is TRBV4-2; 10 bases fit TRBD2. The CDR3 loop spans 19 amino acids. Unmatched junction bases numbered 14, after V lost 1 base and J lost 5 bases. Germline loops: CDR1 LGHNA, CDR2 YNFKEQ. The CDR3 is CASSQVSSASGSFNNEQFF. In nucleotides, the CDR3 is TGTGCCAGCAGCCAAGTGTCTTCGGCTAGCGGGAGTTTTAACAATGAGCAGTTCTTC.

This clonotype was counted between two and nine times. The chain is built from TRBV5-1 and TRBJ2-3, with D perhaps matching TRBD1 (5 bases). The CDR3 consists of 16 residues. Trimming pared 0 bases from V and 3 bases from J, leaving 14 bases between. CDR1 is SGHRS, CDR2 YFSETQ, per germline. This CDR3 reads CASSLDRGLGTDTQYF. The CDR3 DNA sequence: TGCGCCAGCAGCTTGGATAGGGGTCTGGGTACAGATACGCAGTATTTT.

This clonotype was observed a handful of times. The rearrangement joins TRBV7-2 to TRBJ2-2; TRBD2 aligns across 8 bases. V trimming: 7 bases; J trimming: 2 bases; junction bases outside the gene matches: 3. The CDR3 is made up of 14 amino acids. Germline CDR1 SGHTA, CDR2 FQGNSA. CDR3 in amino acids: CASNIAGNTGELFF. The CDR3 DNA follows: TGTGCCAGCAACATAGCGGGAAACACCGGGGAGCTGTTTTTT.

This clonotype occurred a few times. The V call is TRBV30, the J call TRBJ2-7, with 7 bases identical to TRBD1. Germline V gives CDR1 GTSNPN, CDR2 SVGIG (reference sequence). CDR3 length: 14 residues. The trim removed 4 bases at V and 5 bases at J, leaving 11 bases unmatched. The CDR3 DNA reads TGTGCCTGGAACACAGGGGAACAGACGGACGAGCAGTACTTC. Amino acid sequence: CAWNTGEQTDEQYF. Full variable domain (remainder filled in from reference TRBV30 and TRBJ2-7): SQTIHQWPATLVQPVGSPLSLECTVEGTSNPNLYWYRQAAGRGLQLLFYSVGIGQISSEVPQNLSASRPQDRQFILSSKKLLLSDSGFYLCAWNTGEQTDEQYFGPGTRLTVT.

Relative to its sample, this clonotype is medium-sized (0.01 to 0.1%). The V gene is TRBV12-3 or TRBV12-4, the J gene TRBJ2-1; D remains unclear. The CDR3 is 14 amino acids. The V end lost 3 bases, the J end lost 2 bases, and 8 bases lay between the germline ends. The CDR3 protein is CASSFVSTYNEQFF. In nucleotides, the CDR3 is TGTGCCAGCAGTTTCGTCTCTACCTACAATGAGCAGTTCTTC.

This clonotype was seen only a few times. This chain links TRBV7-8 with TRBJ2-5; D call uncertain. The V end was cut by 5 bases, the J end by 5 bases, with 21 bases between. Germline values: CDR1 SGHVS, CDR2 FQNEAQ. The CDR3 covers 16 residues. The CDR3 DNA reads TGTGCCAGCAGCCTAGGGCCAGCGACTGCCAGGGAGACCCAGTACTTC. Translation: CASSLGPATARETQYF.

This clonotype was detected many times. The J gene is TRBJ2-7, the V gene TRBV28; D might be TRBD1 (6 bases). Germline CDR1 is MDHEN and CDR2 is SYDVKM. This CDR3 has 16 amino acids. Trimming cost V 6 bases and J 4 bases, with 22 bases left between them. The CDR3 region is CASSSFSGQLLYEQYF. The CDR3 DNA reads as TGTGCCAGCAGCTCCTTCAGCGGACAGTTACTTTACGAGCAGTACTTC.

The rearrangement links TRBV25-1 to TRBJ2-1; 8 nucleotides agree with TRBD2. V was pared by 4 bases and J by 6 bases, with 11 bases of the junction left unmatched. Germline V gives CDR1 MGHDK, CDR2 SYGVNS. This CDR3 spans 16 amino acids. The CDR3 DNA follows: TGTGCCAGCAGTGCAACAACGGGACTAGGTTTCAATGAGCAGTTCTTC. This codes for CASSATTGLGFNEQFF.

This clonotype was detected ten times or more. Here the CDR3 DNA reads TGTGCCAGCAGTCGTCCGGGAGTGGATACGCAGTATTTT. Protein product: CASSRPGVDTQYF. The chain employs TRBV7-9 and TRBJ2-3; D may be TRBD2 (6 bases). V was cut by 6 bases and J by 6 bases, with 13 bases left in between. Per the germline V gene, CDR1 is SEHNR and CDR2 is FQNEAQ (reference sequence). CDR3 length equals 13 residues.